This entry lists 20 T cell receptor beta chains sequenced from one sample in a study of blood T cell repertoires in COVID-19. TCRdb's table, derived via immunoSEQ multiplex PCR, lists solely in-frame clones and lacks some. The sample shows about 210,000 clones, 85% to 90% of them seen only once. Sequencing input: peripheral blood. The receptors originated from a man in his sixties who had recovered from COVID-19.

The genes are TRBV6-5 and TRBJ2-3; D might be TRBD1 (5 bases). This CDR3 region has 12 residues. V shed 5 bases and J shed 11 bases, with 14 bases lying between them. Germline values: CDR1 MNHEY, CDR2 SVGAGI. The CDR3 DNA reads TGTGCCAGCAGTCCCCCAGGGCCCCGGCAGTATTTT. This encodes CASSPPGPRQYF.

The rearrangement joins TRBV5-6 to TRBJ1-2, with 7 bases identical to TRBD1. Germline-derived CDR1 and CDR2 are SGHDT and YYEEEE. The CDR3 length is 14 residues. J gave up 13 bases and V 0 bases, and 12 bases lay outside the gene matches. The CDR3 sequence is CASSLVVGGAKVTF. The CDR3 bases are TGTGCCAGCAGCTTGGTCGTAGGGGGCGCGAAGGTCACCTTC.

The chain employs TRBV5-1 and TRBJ1-4, with D tentatively TRBD1 (5 bases). This CDR3 is built from 15 residues. From germline, CDR1 is SGHRS and CDR2 YFSETQ. The V gene lost 4 bases and the J gene lost 8 bases, with 18 bases spanning the gap. CDR3 in DNA: TGCGCCAGCAGCCAGGGATCAACGCCGGGCGAAAAACTGTTTTTT. This encodes CASSQGSTPGEKLFF.

This clone was observed a handful of times. V gene TRBV30 combines with J gene TRBJ1-6; the D is unclear. This CDR3 comprises 11 residues. V lost 2 bases and J 8 bases, leaving 4 bases between the germline ends. Germline loops: CDR1 GTSNPN, CDR2 SVGIG (reference sequence). The CDR3 protein is CAWSLYSPLHF. The CDR3 coding sequence is TGTGCCTGGAGTCTGTATTCACCCCTCCACTTT.

J is TRBJ2-5 and V is TRBV7-9; 8 bases agree with TRBD2. The CDR3 extends over 15 amino acids. V was clipped by 5 bases and J by 4 bases; unmatched bases: 9. The germline CDR1 and CDR2 sequences are SEHNR and FQNEAQ (reference sequence). In nucleotides, the CDR3 is TGTGCCAGCAGCGTAAGGGGACTAGAGTCAGAGACCCAGTACTTC. Translation gives CASSVRGLESETQYF.

The chain carries TRBV9 and TRBJ2-1, with TRBD1 matching over 8 bases. The CDR3 contains 15 residues. Germline CDR1 SGDLS, CDR2 YYNGEE. With 2 bases clipped from V and 8 bases from J, the junction kept 9 bases outside the gene matches. CDR3 region: CASSVPGTGFDEQFF. The DNA for the CDR3 is TGTGCCAGCAGCGTCCCCGGGACAGGCTTCGATGAGCAGTTCTTC. Together with reference TRBV9 and TRBJ2-1, the CDR3 gives the full variable domain: DSGVTQTPKHLITATGQRVTLRCSPRSGDLSVYWYQQSLDQGLQFLIQYYNGEERAKGNILERFSAQQFPDLHSELNLSSLELGDSALYFCASSVPGTGFDEQFFGPGTRLTVL.

The rearrangement uses TRBV9 and TRBJ2-7; 15 bases fit TRBD2. J gave up 1 base and V 3 bases, and 8 bases lay outside the gene matches. CDR3 length: 18 amino acids. Germline V gene lookup returns CDR1 SGDLS and CDR2 YYNGEE. The CDR3 region has the DNA TGTGCCAGCAGCGAGGGACTAGCGGGAGGACCACGATCCTACGAGCAGTACTTC. The encoded protein is CASSEGLAGGPRSYEQYF.

The gene calls are TRBV3-1 (or the pseudogene TRBV3-2) and TRBJ2-1; TRBD1 matches at 9 bases. The CDR3 is 18 amino acids. Germline CDR1 is LGHDT and CDR2 is YNNKEL (reference sequence). V shed 3 bases, J shed 8 bases, and the junction held 17 bases outside the gene matches. The CDR3 coding sequence is TGTGCCAGCAGCCAGGATCAGAACAGGGGGCAGGGTGTCGATGAGCAGTTCTTC. Protein: CASSQDQNRGQGVDEQFF.

This chain connects TRBV3-1 (or the pseudogene TRBV3-2) to TRBJ1-4; 8 bases agree with TRBD1. V was pared by 3 bases and J by 10 bases, with 7 bases of the junction left unmatched. CDR1 and CDR2 from the germline V gene are LGHDT and YNNKEL (reference sequence). This CDR3 region has 14 residues. CDR3 sequence: CASSHVGQGGKLFF. The DNA for the CDR3 is TGTGCCAGCAGCCATGTTGGACAGGGAGGAAAACTGTTTTTT.

The V call is TRBV25-1, the J call TRBJ1-5; no definite D call. CDR1 and CDR2 from the germline V gene are MGHDK and SYGVNS. The CDR3 sequence is 14 residues long. V was cut by 3 bases and J by 5 bases, with 11 bases left in between. CDR3 in amino acids: CASSDLLRDQPQHF. CDR3 nucleotide sequence: TGTGCCAGCAGTGATCTTCTGCGGGATCAGCCCCAGCATTTT.

This chain uses TRBV28 with TRBJ1-5; perhaps TRBD1 as D (6 bases). With 6 bases removed from V and 4 bases from J, the gap between germline ends came to 13 bases. Per germline, CDR1 MDHEN and CDR2 SYDVKM. This CDR3 is 14 amino acids long. CDR3 bases: TGTGCCAGCAGGCTTTTCCAGGGGAATCAGCCCCAGCATTTT. The encoded protein is CASRLFQGNQPQHF.

This chain joins TRBV7-9 and TRBJ2-3; 8 nucleotides align to TRBD1. Germline trimming cut 5 bases from V and 6 bases from J; bases unmatched to any gene: 16. This CDR3 has 17 residues. Germline-derived CDR1 and CDR2 are SEHNR and FQNEAQ (reference sequence). The CDR3 DNA follows: TGTGCCAGCAGCCCGTCGGCGGCAGGGGGCAATACTGATACGCAGTATTTT. This codes for CASSPSAAGGNTDTQYF. Variable domain in full (rest from reference TRBV7-9 and TRBJ2-3): DTGVSQNPRHKITKRGQNVTFRCDPISEHNRLYWYRQTLGQGPEFLTYFQNEAQLEKSRLLSDRFSAERPKGSFSTLEIQRTEQGDSAMYLCASSPSAAGGNTDTQYFGPGTRLTVL.

The chain recombines TRBV6-5 with TRBJ2-7, with 9 bases identical to TRBD2. In germline, CDR1 is MNHEY, CDR2 SVGAGI. With 6 bases clipped from V and 4 bases from J, the junction kept 10 bases outside the gene matches. This CDR3 has 15 residues. The CDR3, as DNA: TGTGCCAGCAGCCGTGATAGCGGGAGTACGTACGAGCAGTACTTC. It encodes CASSRDSGSTYEQYF.

V usage is TRBV9 and J usage is TRBJ2-2; perhaps TRBD2 as D (6 bases). V was clipped by 0 bases and J by 1 base, with 13 bases between them. The CDR3 has 17 amino acids. Germline V CDR1 and CDR2: SGDLS, YYNGEE. The CDR3 is CASSVERDSRNTGELFF. The CDR3 DNA sequence: TGTGCCAGCAGCGTAGAAAGGGACTCCAGGAACACCGGGGAGCTGTTTTTT.

J is TRBJ2-1 and V is TRBV30; tentatively, D is TRBD2 (6 bases). CDR1 GTSNPN and CDR2 SVGIG come from the germline V gene (reference sequence). The CDR3 contains 16 residues. Trimming removed 5 bases from V and 3 bases from J, with 20 bases in between. Written as DNA, the CDR3 is TGTGCCTGGGGAGGGATCGCTAGCCAGGACTACAATGAGCAGTTCTTC. Translated, it gives CAWGGIASQDYNEQFF.

V gene TRBV2 combines with J gene TRBJ1-2; no firm D call. Germline assignment: CDR1 SNHLY and CDR2 FYNNEI. The CDR3 contains 13 residues. The germline V and J ends were trimmed by 3 bases and 2 bases, with 7 bases remaining between them. The CDR3 DNA follows: TGTGCCAGCAGTGATGGGCAGAACTATGGCTACACCTTC. Amino acid sequence: CASSDGQNYGYTF. Full variable domain (remainder filled in from reference TRBV2 and TRBJ1-2): EPEVTQTPSHQVTQMGQEVILRCVPISNHLYFYWYRQILGQKVEFLVSFYNNEISEKSEIFDDQFSVERPDGSNFTLKIRSTKLEDSAMYFCASSDGQNYGYTFGSGTRLTVV.

V is TRBV11-3 and J is TRBJ2-7, with D possibly matching TRBD2 (5 bases). The germline CDR1 and CDR2 sequences are SGHNT and YENEEA. V lost 6 bases to trimming and J lost 6 bases, with 12 bases between them. This CDR3 is built from 12 residues. The DNA of the CDR3 is TGTGCCAGCAGTTCAAATGAGGGCGAGCAGTACTTC. It is translated as CASSSNEGEQYF.

V and J are TRBV9 and TRBJ2-7; 7 bases align to TRBD2. After removal of 3 bases from V and 3 bases from J, the junction contained 15 bases not matched to a gene. The CDR3 has 17 amino acids. The germline V gene has CDR1 SGDLS and CDR2 YYNGEE. The CDR3 here is CASSATPGLAAGYEQYF. The CDR3 DNA sequence: TGTGCCAGCAGCGCAACCCCGGGGCTAGCGGCGGGCTACGAGCAGTACTTC.

The rearrangement uses TRBV6-6 and TRBJ2-2; 10 positions agree with TRBD1. V was pared by 6 bases and J by 3 bases, with 7 bases of the junction left unmatched. The CDR3 is 16 residues long. Germline-derived CDR1 and CDR2 are MNHNY and SVGAGI (reference sequence). CDR3 bases: TGTGCCAGCAGAGCCGCCGGGACAGGGGACACCGGGGAGCTGTTTTTT. It yields the protein CASRAAGTGDTGELFF.

The chain links TRBV4-2 to TRBJ2-7; 15 bases are shared with TRBD2. This CDR3 has 22 amino acids. Losses at the gene ends were 0 bases for V and 3 bases for J; bases not matched to a gene: 18. CDR1 is LGHNA and CDR2 is YNFKEQ in the germline V gene. CDR3 in amino acids: CASSQETGTSGGSIFSLYEQYF. CDR3 sequence (DNA): TGTGCCAGCAGCCAAGAGACCGGGACTAGCGGGGGGTCCATCTTCTCCCTCTACGAGCAGTACTTC.